One and the same sample provided the 26 T cell receptor beta chains below, sequenced in a study of cytomegalovirus exposure and HLA in healthy donors. It was with 60 Vbeta and 13 Jbeta primers that the PCR ran. Libraries were prepared by immunoSEQ multiplex PCR; TCRdb keeps only in-frame clonotypes and omits some of them. Of 200,000 to 300,000 clones in the sample, roughly 81% were seen once. Input material: PBMCs. The receptors come from a woman between 40 and 55 years old in good health and CMV-seropositive.

The chain is built from TRBV30 and TRBJ2-2, with 8 bases that match TRBD2. Per the germline V gene, CDR1 is GTSNPN and CDR2 is SVGIG (reference sequence). The CDR3 length is 17 residues. The V gene end was trimmed by 4 bases and the J gene end by 2 bases; junction bases not matched to a gene: 12. The CDR3 sequence is CAWKGGSSGANTGELFF. CDR3 nucleotides: TGTGCCTGGAAGGGCGGTAGTAGCGGGGCCAACACCGGGGAGCTGTTTTTT.

This clone showed up just once. V and J are TRBV7-8 and TRBJ2-2; 15 bases map to TRBD2. J gave up 3 bases and V 5 bases, and 7 bases lay outside the gene matches. CDR1 is SGHVS, CDR2 FQNEAQ, per germline. The CDR3 spans 18 residues. CDR3 sequence: CASSPGLAGGPDTGELFF. The CDR3 DNA is TGTGCCAGCAGCCCAGGACTAGCGGGAGGGCCGGACACCGGGGAGCTGTTTTTT.

The V call is TRBV4-3, the J call TRBJ2-3, with 9 bases matching TRBD2. Per the germline V gene, CDR1 is LGHNA and CDR2 is YSLEER. Trimming removed 1 base from V and 3 bases from J; junction bases left unmatched: 5. The CDR3 runs 16 residues. CDR3 loop: CASSQGAGGQTDTQYF. In nucleotides, the CDR3 is TGCGCCAGCAGCCAAGGGGCGGGAGGGCAGACAGATACGCAGTATTTT.

The chain is built from TRBV19 and TRBJ2-2, with TRBD2 as a possible D gene (6 bases). The CDR3 is made up of 15 amino acids. Germline lookup yields CDR1 LNHDA and CDR2 SQIVND (reference sequence). Trimming removed 5 bases at V and 1 base at J, with 11 bases between. In DNA, the CDR3 is TGTGCCAGTAGTTCCCGGGGAGGGAACACCGGGGAGCTGTTTTTT. This encodes CASSSRGGNTGELFF.

The rearrangement links TRBV7-9 to TRBJ1-3; D is perhaps TRBD1 (5 bases). The CDR3 length is 16 residues. V lost 5 bases, J lost 0 bases, and 14 bases lay in between. CDR1 SEHNR and CDR2 FQNEAQ come from the germline V gene (reference sequence). Written as DNA, the CDR3 is TGTGCCAGCAGCCCCGGGACTCTCAGCTCTGGAAACACCATATATTTT. Protein sequence: CASSPGTLSSGNTIYF.

The chain joins TRBV28 to TRBJ2-1; a possible D gene is TRBD1 (7 bases). The CDR3 covers 22 residues. V gave up 3 bases and J gave up 1 base, with 31 bases separating them. Per germline, CDR1 MDHEN and CDR2 SYDVKM. CDR3 amino acids: CASSFWDSPPELAEVSYNEQFF. In DNA form, the CDR3 reads TGTGCCAGCAGTTTCTGGGACAGCCCCCCAGAACTAGCAGAAGTTTCCTACAATGAGCAGTTCTTC.

The chain couples TRBV4-1 to TRBJ2-1; 9 positions match TRBD2. V shed 0 bases, J shed 6 bases, and the junction held 6 bases outside the gene matches. This CDR3 contains 16 residues. Germline V gene sequence: CDR1 MGHRA, CDR2 YSYEKL. The CDR3, as DNA: TGCGCCAGCAGCCAAGATTGGGGACTAGCTCGCAATGAGCAGTTCTTC. Amino acid sequence: CASSQDWGLARNEQFF.

This chain links TRBV7-2 with TRBJ1-2; 7 nucleotides agree with TRBD1. Trimming removed 3 bases from V and 4 bases from J; junction bases left unmatched: 5. CDR3 length: 14 amino acids. Germline values: CDR1 SGHTA, CDR2 FQGNSA. CDR3 bases: TGTGCCAGCAGCTTGACAGGGACGGGCTATGGCTACACCTTC. Its translation: CASSLTGTGYGYTF.

This clone was picked up a small number of times. The chain carries TRBV7-9 and TRBJ1-2, with D possibly TRBD1 on 6 matching bases. Germline CDR1 reads SEHNR; CDR2 reads FQNEAQ (reference sequence). The CDR3 has 18 amino acids. V lost 4 bases, J lost 4 bases, and 25 bases lay in between. The CDR3 coding sequence is TGTGCCAGCAGCTCCGATAGACTCCCAGGGGTCCCTTCCTATGGCTACACCTTC. Translating gives CASSSDRLPGVPSYGYTF.

CDR3 sequence (DNA): TGTGCCAGCAGTAAACCGGGACAGGGGGCGATCTACGAGCAGTACTTC. Its protein product is CASSKPGQGAIYEQYF. The chain recombines TRBV28 with TRBJ2-7, with TRBD1 identical over 12 bases. The CDR3 length is 16 residues. Losses at the gene ends were 5 bases for V and 3 bases for J; bases not matched to a gene: 8. Germline V gene lookup returns CDR1 MDHEN and CDR2 SYDVKM.

The chain employs TRBV4-1 and TRBJ2-7, with 9 bases identical to TRBD1. The germline V gene encodes CDR1 MGHRA and CDR2 YSYEKL. V trimming: 3 bases; J trimming: 6 bases; junction bases outside the gene matches: 9. The CDR3 loop spans 15 amino acids. CDR3 sequence (DNA): TGCGCCAGCAGCCATTCGACAGGGGGAGGTCTCGAGCAGTACTTC. It is translated as CASSHSTGGGLEQYF.

The rearrangement uses TRBV4-1 and TRBJ1-2, with D maybe TRBD1 (5 bases). Germline V lookup: CDR1 MGHRA, CDR2 YSYEKL. V shed 6 bases and J shed 2 bases, with 10 bases lying between them. This CDR3 is 13 amino acids long. In nucleotides, the CDR3 is TGCGCCAGCAGTAAACAGGAGAACTATGGCTACACCTTC. It encodes CASSKQENYGYTF.

The chain links TRBV25-1 to TRBJ2-7, with TRBD1 matching over 9 bases. The V segment lost 6 bases and the J segment 4 bases; nucleotides outside the gene matches: 7. The germline CDR1 and CDR2 sequences are MGHDK and SYGVNS. The CDR3 loop spans 14 amino acids. The CDR3: CASRAGTGSYEQYF. In DNA, the CDR3 is TGTGCCAGCAGAGCCGGGACAGGGTCGTACGAGCAGTACTTC.

V gene TRBV11-1 combines with J gene TRBJ2-1; possibly TRBD2 for D (5 bases). The CDR3 is 13 amino acids. In germline, CDR1 is SGHAT, CDR2 FQDESV (reference sequence). The ends were cut back, 5 bases at V and 4 bases at J, with 9 bases in the middle. The CDR3 DNA sequence: TGTGCCAGCAGCCATACTAGGTACAATGAGCAGTTCTTC. This translates into CASSHTRYNEQFF.

V is TRBV6-6 and J is TRBJ2-2; D is perhaps TRBD2 (5 bases). CDR1 MNHNY and CDR2 SVGAGI come from the germline V gene (reference sequence). Between the trimmed V and J ends, which lost 7 bases and 7 bases, there was a span of 10 bases. This CDR3 has 12 residues. Here the CDR3 DNA reads TGTGCCAGCACGGGAACGATCGGGGAGCTGTTTTTT. Protein: CASTGTIGELFF.

This chain links TRBV19 with TRBJ1-1; weak D call: TRBD1 (6 bases). This CDR3 has 15 residues. With 2 bases removed from V and 0 bases from J, the gap between germline ends came to 10 bases. Looked up from germline, CDR1 is LNHDA and CDR2 is SQIVND (reference sequence). CDR3 DNA sequence: TGTGCCAGTAGTATATCCAGGGGAATGAACACTGAAGCTTTCTTT. It yields the protein CASSISRGMNTEAFF.

This chain uses TRBV7-3 with TRBJ2-4; TRBD2 agrees at 8 bases. The J segment lost 6 bases and the V segment lost 4 bases, leaving 8 bases of the junction unmatched. The CDR3 has 15 amino acids. Germline V lookup: CDR1 SGHTA, CDR2 FQGTGA. DNA of the CDR3: TGTGCCAGCAGCTCGTCAGCGGGAGTGGGAAACATTCAGTACTTC. Its translation is CASSSSAGVGNIQYF.

The rearrangement joins TRBV7-8 to TRBJ1-2, with D tentatively TRBD1 (5 bases). The germline V gene has CDR1 SGHVS and CDR2 FQNEAQ. The CDR3 has 16 residues. Trimming cost V 7 bases and J 7 bases, with 25 bases left between them. The chain's CDR3 is CASTASTPLTGSGYTF. The CDR3, as DNA: TGTGCCAGCACCGCCTCCACCCCGTTAACAGGCTCTGGCTACACCTTC.

V usage is TRBV15 and J usage is TRBJ1-4; D unclear. The CDR3 sequence is 16 residues long. The ends were cut back, 5 bases at V and 8 bases at J, with 21 bases in the middle. Per the germline V gene, CDR1 is LNHNV and CDR2 is YYDKDF (reference sequence). As DNA, the CDR3 is TGTGCCACCAGCGACCACACCACCGCCCGGCGGGAAAAACTGTTTTTT. Its translation is CATSDHTTARREKLFF. Full variable domain (outside the CDR3, taken from reference TRBV15 and TRBJ1-4): DAMVIQNPRYQVTQFGKPVTLSCSQTLNHNVMYWYQQKSSQAPKLLFHYYDKDFNNEADTPDNFQSRRPNTSFCFLDIRSPGLGDTAMYLCATSDHTTARREKLFFGSGTQLSVL.

As regards this clone: One end of the junction varies from germline; a read error may be responsible. The chain joins TRBV7-7 to TRBJ2-3; tentative D call: TRBD2 (5 bases). CDR1 and CDR2 from the germline V gene are SSHAT and FNYEAQ (reference sequence). This CDR3 comprises 14 residues. The CDR3 protein is CASSQTGVSDTQYF. In nucleotides, the CDR3 is TGTGCTAGCAGCCAAACCGGGGTATCGGATACGCAGTATTTT.

The chain uses TRBV9 and TRBJ1-5; D remains unclear. V lost 0 bases and J lost 5, with 9 bases in between. Germline CDR1 reads SGDLS; CDR2 reads YYNGEE. The CDR3 loop spans 14 amino acids. This CDR3 is CASSVGRSDQPQHF. DNA for the CDR3: TGTGCCAGCAGCGTAGGGCGGTCGGATCAGCCCCAGCATTTT.

This chain joins TRBV9 and TRBJ1-3; 7 bases align to TRBD1. CDR1 is SGDLS, CDR2 YYNGEE, per germline. With 2 bases clipped from V and 3 bases from J, the junction kept 5 bases outside the gene matches. The CDR3 runs 15 residues. The CDR3 bases are TGTGCCAGCAGCGTGAACAGGGGAAGTGGAAACACCATATATTTT. Translating it yields CASSVNRGSGNTIYF.

The chain recombines TRBV7-3 with TRBJ2-2; D perhaps matches TRBD2 (6 bases). Per germline, CDR1 SGHTA and CDR2 FQGTGA. The CDR3 is made up of 16 amino acids. V was clipped by 5 bases and J by 3 bases, with 16 bases between them. This CDR3 reads CASSKGSPGDTGELFF. CDR3 in DNA: TGTGCCAGCAGCAAAGGCTCTCCGGGAGACACCGGGGAGCTGTTTTTT. The variable domain in full, with the rest retrieved from reference TRBV7-3 and TRBJ2-2, is GAGVSQTPSNKVTEKGKYVELRCDPISGHTALYWYRQSLGQGPEFLIYFQGTGAADDSGLPNDRFFAVRPEGSVSTLKIQRTERGDSAVYLCASSKGSPGDTGELFFGEGSRLTVL.

This sequence joins TRBV13 and TRBJ2-7; 7 bases agree with TRBD2. CDR1 is PRHDT, CDR2 FYEKMQ, per germline (reference sequence). There are 12 residues in the CDR3. V trimming: 5 bases; J trimming: 4 bases; junction bases outside the gene matches: 2. CDR3 in DNA: TGTGCCAGCAGCCCCGGGGGGTACGAGCAGTACTTC. As protein: CASSPGGYEQYF.

V is TRBV25-1 and J is TRBJ2-7; TRBD2 matches 8 bases. V trimming: 9 bases; J trimming: 5 bases; junction bases outside the gene matches: 9. Germline V gives CDR1 MGHDK, CDR2 SYGVNS. The CDR3 runs to 13 residues. The CDR3 spells CASERESLNEQYF. The CDR3 DNA reads TGTGCCAGTGAGCGGGAGAGCCTAAACGAGCAGTACTTC.

As DNA, the CDR3 is TGTGCCAGCAGTGTTGCAGGGGGCGCTGGTGAAAAACTGTTTTTT. Its protein is CASSVAGGAGEKLFF. V usage is TRBV4-2 and J usage is TRBJ1-4; 8 bases map to TRBD1. V shed 6 bases, J shed 7 bases, and the junction held 10 bases outside the gene matches. Germline values: CDR1 LGHNA, CDR2 YNFKEQ. There are 15 residues in the CDR3.